The 11 T cell receptor beta chains below were found in one sample sequenced in a study of CD8+ T cells in alopecia areata. The pooled cutaneous lymph node cells were sorted using several markers (CD4, CD8alpha, NKG2D, NKG2ACE and others). RNA extraction and reverse transcription yielded cDNA as sequencing template. Clones were sequenced by immunoSEQ multiplex PCR, and TCRdb holds only the in-frame ones, with some missing. The sample was found to contain 250,000 or so clones, and every one recurs. Sequencing was carried out using CD4+ T cells sorted from a lymph node. These receptors were taken from a C3H/HeJ mouse with alopecia areata. Mouse MHC haplotype: H2-k.

In its sample, this clone was seen a few times. Mouse gene names apply. Read coverage stops 4 residues before the CDR3 terminus; the germline J gene supplies the remainder. The V gene is TRBV1, the J gene TRBJ2-1; the D gene is possibly TRBD2 (6 bases). The V and J ends lost 1 base and 3 bases respectively, with 10 bases between them. Germline V gene data show CDR1 as NSQYPW and CDR2 as LRSPGD (reference sequence). CDR3 length: 15 amino acids. The CDR3 bases that were read are TGCACCTGCAGTGCAGGGGCTGGGGTCTATGCT. Its translation: CTCSAGAGVYA. The whole CDR3 reads CTCSAGAGVYAEQFF.

In regard to this clone: Any gene name here is a mouse gene name. The read gets to within 4 residues of the CDR3 end, and the germline J gene fills in the rest. This sequence joins TRBV19 and TRBJ2-1; weak D call: TRBD2 (5 bases). V was clipped by 2 bases and J by 4 bases, with 10 bases between them. This CDR3 spans 14 amino acids. From germline, CDR1 is FNHDT and CDR2 SITEND (reference sequence). The CDR3 bases that were read are TGTGCCAGCAGTATGCCTGGGAAGTATGCT. Protein sequence: CASSMPGKYA. From start to end, the CDR3 is CASSMPGKYAEQFF.

Only a few counts were recorded for this clone. Here the gene names and germline are mouse. The read gets to within 3 residues of the CDR3 end, and the germline J gene fills in the rest. The chain employs TRBV5 and TRBJ1-6; no reliable D call. TRBJ1-6 is sorted into the ORF group, with uncertain function. This CDR3 contains 13 residues. The V end was cut by 4 bases, the J end by 6 bases, with 7 bases between. Germline CDR1 is LGHNA and CDR2 is YNLKQL (reference sequence). The sequenced part of the CDR3 DNA is TGTGCCAGCAGCCCCGACATTAATTCGCCC. Protein product: CASSPDINSP. The full CDR3 sequence reads CASSPDINSPLYF.

This clone has just a few counts. Gene names denote mouse genes. In the same sample, other DNA sequences code for this CDR3. The sequenced part of the CDR3 DNA is TGCACCTGCAGTGCAGATCTGGGGGCGAACACA. Protein: CTCSADLGANT. The whole CDR3 reads CTCSADLGANTEVFF. V and J are TRBV1 and TRBJ1-1; D is possibly TRBD1 (6 bases). The CDR3 end lies 4 residues beyond the end of the read and is filled in from the germline J gene. Germline CDR1 NSQYPW, CDR2 LRSPGD (reference sequence). With 0 bases removed from V and 1 base from J, the gap between germline ends came to 9 bases. The length of the CDR3 is 15 residues.

In this sample, this clone turned up a few times. These gene names are mouse names. The observed sequence ends 4 residues before the CDR3 terminus, with the missing tail filled in from the germline J gene. This same CDR3 is encoded by further DNA sequences in the sample. The chain recombines TRBV31 with TRBJ1-1, with a weak D call TRBD1 (6 bases). V was shortened by 0 bases and J by 1 base, with 6 bases between the two germline ends. The germline V gene encodes CDR1 GKSSPN and CDR2 SITVG. The CDR3 sequence is 13 residues long. The CDR3 reads CAWSLQGNTEVFF. CDR3 DNA (partial): TGTGCCTGGAGTCTACAGGGGAACACA.

This clone was observed a few times. Mouse gene names and germline throughout. The read halts 4 residues ahead of the CDR3 end, with the missing end drawn from the germline J gene. This sequence joins TRBV5 and TRBJ2-3, with D possibly matching TRBD1 (6 bases). The CDR3 totals 16 residues. The ends were cut back, 0 bases at V and 0 bases at J, with 10 bases in the middle. The germline V gene encodes CDR1 LGHNA and CDR2 YNLKQL (reference sequence). Incomplete CDR3 DNA: TGTGCCAGCAGCCAAGATCCCAGGGGTAGTGCAGAA. Its translation is CASSQDPRGSAE. The whole CDR3 sequence reads CASSQDPRGSAETLYF.

This clone has only a few counts. Gene names follow the mouse nomenclature. Coverage ceases 4 residues before the CDR3 finishes, and the germline J gene fills in the end. This chain connects TRBV19 to TRBJ2-1; 9 nucleotides align to TRBD1. The CDR3 has 15 residues. With V trimmed by 5 bases and J by 3 bases, 6 bases remained unmatched. Germline lookup yields CDR1 FNHDT and CDR2 SITEND (reference sequence). The CDR3 bases that were read are TGTGCCAGCAGCCATAGACAGGGGGTCTATGCT. This translates into CASSHRQGVYA. The whole CDR3 sequence reads CASSHRQGVYAEQFF.

On this clone itself: The genes and germline here are from mouse. The CDR3 is cut off 4 residues early in the read; its end comes from the germline J gene. The same CDR3 is also encoded by other DNA sequences in this sample. The J gene is TRBJ2-1, the V gene TRBV1; the match to TRBD1 covers 7 bases. CDR3 length: 13 residues. Germline values: CDR1 NSQYPW, CDR2 LRSPGD (reference sequence). The CDR3 spells CTCSGQGGAEQFF. The CDR3 DNA, read in part, is TGCACCTGCAGTGGACAGGGAGGCGCT.

This clone was detected ten times or more. Genes and germline come from the mouse. Other nucleotide sequences from this sample produce the same CDR3. CDR3 DNA, as far as it was read: TGTGCCAGCAGTCTAGGGACAGCAAACTCC. This codes for CASSLGTANS. The complete CDR3 sequence is CASSLGTANSDYTF. The chain carries TRBV13-1 and TRBJ1-2; TRBD1 matches 7 bases. The read gets to within 4 residues of the CDR3 end, and the germline J gene fills in the rest. In germline, CDR1 is NSHNY, CDR2 SYGAGN. The CDR3 runs to 14 residues. After removal of 4 bases from V and 0 bases from J, the junction contained 3 bases not matched to a gene.

This clone was detected a few times. The germline and genes are mouse ones. The read is 4 residues too short to cover the CDR3 end, so that end is filled in from the germline J gene. The chain employs TRBV13-3 and TRBJ2-5; a weak D match, TRBD2 (6 bases). Germline V lookup: CDR1 NNHDY, CDR2 SYVADS. V was cut by 2 bases and J by 0 bases, with 10 bases left in between. The CDR3 has 15 amino acids. The CDR3 here is CASSERGVNQDTQYF. CDR3 DNA, as far as it was read: TGTGCCAGCAGTGAGCGGGGGGTTAACCAAGAC.

As concerns this clone: The listed genes are named as in mouse. Sequencing ends 4 residues short of the CDR3 end; the germline J gene provides the rest. The V call is TRBV13-2, the J call TRBJ2-5, with 10 bases matching TRBD1. V dropped 3 bases and J dropped 2; count of bases not matched to a gene: 6. Germline V gene data show CDR1 as NNHNN and CDR2 as SYGAGS (reference sequence). This CDR3 has 16 residues. CDR3 loop: CASGVPGQGTQDTQYF. CDR3 bases read: TGTGCCAGCGGTGTCCCGGGACAGGGGACCCAAGAC.